This T cell receptor beta chain emerged from a study of T cell clusters in autoimmune cytopenias. Study-wide results and limits: Compared with active autoimmune hepatitis patients, healthy donors showed approximately 3-fold more exclusive TRB clusters.

TRB amplification used 250 ng of peripheral blood genomic DNA. Frequency places this clonotype as medium-sized (0.01 to 0.1%). The antigen remains undetermined. The germline V gene has CDR1 KGHSH and CDR2 LQKENI. The CDR3 totals 14 residues. TRB was amplified by touch-down multiplex PCR, primer pools A and B combined. TCRdb reworked the multiplex PCR reads into one entry per CDR3 protein, no DNA. The sample includes about 220 distinct CDR3 sequences. This TCR was recovered from a human donor with an autoimmune cytopenia or autoimmune hepatitis (not recorded which). Sequencing used peripheral blood. The chain links TRBV18 to TRBJ1-2. The CDR3: CASSPWTTDYGYTF.